These 16 T cell receptor beta chains originate from one sample sequenced in a study of T cell repertoires in cytomegalovirus infection. TCRdb reanalysed the reads using MiXCR and keeps one entry per CDR3 protein. The table shows under 200,000 distinct CDR3 sequences, with 8% to 10% occurring only once. Sequenced: PBMCs. The receptors come from a human donor in good health (CMV status not recorded). Some clones in this sample may be carry-over from other donors' samples.

This clonotype appeared many times. The CDR3 is CASSSWTQPLHF. CDR3 in DNA: TGTGCCAGCAGTTCCTGGACCCAGCCCCTCCACTTT. The chain joins TRBV28 to TRBJ1-6; D is uncertain. Germline CDR1 MDHEN, CDR2 SYDVKM. The CDR3 consists of 12 residues. Deletions cut 4 bases from V and 13 bases from J, with 11 bases between.

This chain connects TRBV4-1 to TRBJ1-5, with D unclear. The CDR3 is 16 amino acids. With 0 bases removed from V and 4 bases from J, the gap between germline ends came to 13 bases. The V gene's germline CDR1 is MGHRA and CDR2 YSYEKL. The CDR3 loop is CASSQDGQALNQPQHF. The CDR3 nucleotides are TGCGCCAGCAGCCAAGATGGTCAGGCCCTTAATCAGCCCCAGCATTTT.

The rearrangement uses TRBV15 and TRBJ1-1; TRBD1 agrees at 8 bases. Germline lookup yields CDR1 LNHNV and CDR2 YYDKDF (reference sequence). The CDR3 spans 16 residues. The junction had 9 bases not matched to a gene; V was cut back by 1 base and J by 5 bases. The CDR3 reads CATSRVTGGALTEAFF. Written as DNA, the CDR3 is TGTGCCACCAGCAGAGTTACAGGGGGGGCGTTGACTGAAGCTTTCTTT.

The table lists this clonotype with many counts. The gene calls are TRBV7-2 and TRBJ2-5, with TRBD2 identical over 10 bases. The CDR3 runs to 14 residues. Germline V gene lookup returns CDR1 SGHTA and CDR2 FQGNSA. With 3 bases clipped from V and 3 bases from J, the junction kept 1 base outside the gene matches. CDR3 residues: CASSLGLAKETQYF. The CDR3 nucleotides read TGTGCCAGCAGCTTGGGACTAGCGAAAGAGACCCAGTACTTC.

This clonotype came up a few times. V usage is TRBV7-9 and J usage is TRBJ2-1, with 13 bases that match TRBD2. Germline CDR1 SEHNR, CDR2 FQNEAQ (reference sequence). Trimming cost V 2 bases and J 3 bases; bases outside gene matches: 4. The CDR3 spans 17 residues. The CDR3 region has the DNA TGTGCCAGCAGCTTACCACTAGCGGGGGGGGACTACAATGAGCAGTTCTTC. This gives the protein CASSLPLAGGDYNEQFF.

The chain links TRBV30 to TRBJ1-1; D call uncertain. Germline loops: CDR1 GTSNPN, CDR2 SVGIG (reference sequence). The CDR3 sequence is 13 residues long. Trimming pared 3 bases from V and 1 base from J, leaving 9 bases between. The CDR3 DNA follows: TGTGCCTGGAGCTGGGCCGGGAACACTGAAGCTTTCTTT. As protein: CAWSWAGNTEAFF.

This clonotype was recorded at least ten times. The chain links TRBV7-2 to TRBJ2-1; D not certain. Between the trimmed V and J ends, which lost 0 bases and 3 bases, there was a span of 3 bases. CDR3 length: 13 amino acids. Per germline, CDR1 SGHTA and CDR2 FQGNSA. The CDR3 bases are TGTGCCAGCAGCTTAGCGAACTACAATGAGCAGTTCTTC. Protein product: CASSLANYNEQFF.

This clonotype was recorded at least ten times. The V and J genes are TRBV7-2 and TRBJ2-2; TRBD2 matches at 9 bases. V lost 2 bases, J lost 0 bases, and 1 base stayed unmatched. Germline CDR1 is SGHTA and CDR2 is FQGNSA. The CDR3 sequence is 16 residues long. In nucleotides, the CDR3 is TGTGCCAGCAGCTTATCTAGCGGGACGAACACCGGGGAGCTGTTTTTT. Translated: CASSLSSGTNTGELFF. Combining the CDR3 with reference TRBV7-2 and TRBJ2-2 gives the whole variable domain GAGVSQSPSNKVTEKGKDVELRCDPISGHTALYWYRQSLGQGLEFLIYFQGNSAPDKSGLPSDRFSAERTGGSVSTLTIQRTQQEDSAVYLCASSLSSGTNTGELFFGEGSRLTVL.

The J gene is TRBJ2-1, the V gene TRBV20-1; the D gene is possibly TRBD2 (6 bases). V lost 6 bases to trimming and J lost 5 bases, with 11 bases between them. Germline CDR1 DFQATT, CDR2 SNEGSKA (reference sequence). The CDR3 is made up of 12 amino acids. The CDR3 DNA sequence: TGCAGTGCGGAGGGCCAACACAATGAGCAGTTCTTC. Its translation: CSAEGQHNEQFF.

Ten or more counts support this clonotype. V gene TRBV7-3 combines with J gene TRBJ1-1; no reliable D call. The germline V gene encodes CDR1 SGHTA and CDR2 FQGTGA. The CDR3 covers 16 residues. V was clipped by 2 bases and J by 2 bases, with 15 bases between them. The CDR3 DNA reads TGTGCCAGCAGCTTAGACCGTTTAAGGGTCAACACTGAAGCTTTCTTT. Its protein is CASSLDRLRVNTEAFF.

This clonotype showed up just a few times. V usage is TRBV15 and J usage is TRBJ2-3; D uncertain. The CDR3 has 13 residues. The V gene's germline CDR1 is LNHNV and CDR2 YYDKDF (reference sequence). V lost 3 bases to trimming and J lost 2 bases, with 6 bases between them. The CDR3 DNA is TGTGCCACCAGCAGCGAACCCACAGATACGCAGTATTTT. Its protein product is CATSSEPTDTQYF.

This clonotype was picked up many times. The chain couples TRBV7-9 to TRBJ2-6; TRBD1 matches 7 bases. CDR1 is SEHNR, CDR2 FQNEAQ, per germline (reference sequence). The CDR3 spans 18 residues. V shed 3 bases and J 0 bases; nucleotides not matched to a gene: 8. CDR3 sequence reads: CASSFRQGRHSGANVLTF. CDR3 sequence (DNA): TGTGCCAGCAGCTTTAGACAGGGCCGCCACTCTGGGGCCAACGTCCTGACTTTC.

This clonotype was seen more than once but under ten times. The chain links TRBV20-1 to TRBJ2-7; the match to TRBD2 covers 9 bases. Germline lookup yields CDR1 DFQATT and CDR2 SNEGSKA (reference sequence). The CDR3 has 14 amino acids. The ends lost 1 base at V and 6 bases at J; junction bases unmatched: 7. CDR3: CSARGGLARPEQYF. As DNA, the CDR3 is TGCAGTGCTAGAGGGGGACTAGCAAGGCCCGAGCAGTACTTC.

The chain recombines TRBV6-5 with TRBJ1-5; D possibly corresponds to TRBD1 (5 bases). V was cut by 5 bases and J by 6 bases, with 17 bases left in between. The germline gives CDR1 MNHEY, CDR2 SVGAGI. The CDR3 has 15 residues. For the CDR3, the DNA is TGTGCCAGCAGTCCCGACAGCGTCGGACCTCAGCCCCAGCATTTT. Translation gives CASSPDSVGPQPQHF.

This clonotype was seen more than once but under ten times. This chain links TRBV2 with TRBJ1-2, with 7 positions matching TRBD1. The germline V gene has CDR1 SNHLY and CDR2 FYNNEI. This CDR3 spans 13 amino acids. V lost 2 bases, J lost 8 bases, and 5 bases stayed unmatched. CDR3 in DNA: TGTGCCAGCAGTGAACTAGGGGGCGACGGCTACACCTTC. Its protein is CASSELGGDGYTF.

The J gene is TRBJ2-7, the V gene TRBV7-4; 9 bases fit TRBD1. This CDR3 spans 16 amino acids. Trimming cost V 2 bases and J 1 base; bases outside gene matches: 6. Germline loops: CDR1 SGHVT, CDR2 SQSDAQ. CDR3: CASSLPGQGISYEQYF. DNA of the CDR3: TGTGCCAGCAGCTTACCGGGACAGGGTATATCCTACGAGCAGTACTTC.